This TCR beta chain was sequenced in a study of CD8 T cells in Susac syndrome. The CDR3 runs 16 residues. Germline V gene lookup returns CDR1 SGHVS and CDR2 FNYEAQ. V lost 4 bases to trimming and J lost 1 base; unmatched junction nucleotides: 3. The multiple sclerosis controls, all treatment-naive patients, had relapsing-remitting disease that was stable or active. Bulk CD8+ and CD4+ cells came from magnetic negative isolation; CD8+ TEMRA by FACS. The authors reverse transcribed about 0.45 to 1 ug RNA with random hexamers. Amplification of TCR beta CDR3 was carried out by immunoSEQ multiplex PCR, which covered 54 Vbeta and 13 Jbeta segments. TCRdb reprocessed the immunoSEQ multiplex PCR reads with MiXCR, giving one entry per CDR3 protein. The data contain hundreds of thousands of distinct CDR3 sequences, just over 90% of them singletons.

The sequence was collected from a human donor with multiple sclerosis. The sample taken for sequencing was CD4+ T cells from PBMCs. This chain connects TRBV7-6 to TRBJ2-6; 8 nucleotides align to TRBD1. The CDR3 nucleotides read TGTGCCAGCAGCTCGCGACAGGGGTCTGGGGCCAACGTCCTGACTTTC. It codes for CASSSRQGSGANVLTF.